Listed below are T cell receptor beta chains from one sample, sequenced in a study of Ad26.COV2.S vaccination and SARS-CoV-2 variants. The data were produced by immunoSEQ multiplex PCR, yet TCRdb's version contains in-frame clones alone and is incomplete. This table has fewer than 500,000 clones, 90% appearing once. The specimen comprised peripheral blood, sampled in a trial of Ad26.COV2.S vaccine versus placebo. These receptors all come from a person aged 18-65 years who received the Ad26.COV2.S COVID-19 vaccine or a placebo. The CDR3 runs from the conserved cysteine through the conserved F or W. D genes are given only for firm matches. Some rows mark clone size as missing; the rest say once, few, many or name a class of expanded clone.

d_call clone_size j_call v_call cdr3_aa cdr3_nt
NA few TRBJ1-5 TRBV3-1/TRBV3-2 CASSQVSGGNQPQHF TGTGCCAGCAGCCAAGTATCCGGGGGCAATCAGCCCCAGCATTTT
TRBD2 NA TRBJ2-3 TRBV24-1 CATSDLEGGRAIDTQYF TGTGCCACCAGTGATTTGGAGGGCGGGAGGGCCATTGATACGCAGTATTTT
TRBD1 once TRBJ2-5 TRBV5-1 CASSSGQGILETQYF TGCGCCAGCAGCTCGGGACAGGGAATTTTAGAGACCCAGTACTTC
NA NA TRBJ1-1 TRBV30 CAWSSTLNTEAFF TGTGCCTGGAGTAGTACATTGAACACTGAAGCTTTCTTT
NA NA TRBJ1-5 TRBV5-6 CASSFAGAGKGYQPQHF TGTGCCAGCAGCTTTGCCGGCGCAGGGAAAGGCTACCAGCCCCAGCATTTT
TRBD1 NA TRBJ2-5 TRBV27 CASMYRGTGGTQYF TGTGCCAGCATGTACAGGGGTACCGGAGGGACCCAGTACTTC
NA NA TRBJ2-1 TRBV7-2 CASSHLRGRREVENEQFF TGTGCCAGCAGCCACTTACGGGGACGGAGGGAGGTAGAGAATGAGCAGTTCTTC
TRBD1 NA TRBJ2-7 TRBV5-1 CASSSQGEGPYRYEQYF TGCGCCAGCAGCTCACAGGGGGAAGGTCCTTATCGCTACGAGCAGTACTTC
NA once TRBJ2-3 TRBV9 CASSDGGAGDTQYF TGTGCCAGCAGCGATGGAGGCGCGGGAGATACGCAGTATTTT
TRBD1 NA TRBJ1-2 TRBV27 CASSSYDRGRGGYTF TGTGCCAGCAGTTCCTATGACAGGGGGCGAGGAGGCTACACCTTC